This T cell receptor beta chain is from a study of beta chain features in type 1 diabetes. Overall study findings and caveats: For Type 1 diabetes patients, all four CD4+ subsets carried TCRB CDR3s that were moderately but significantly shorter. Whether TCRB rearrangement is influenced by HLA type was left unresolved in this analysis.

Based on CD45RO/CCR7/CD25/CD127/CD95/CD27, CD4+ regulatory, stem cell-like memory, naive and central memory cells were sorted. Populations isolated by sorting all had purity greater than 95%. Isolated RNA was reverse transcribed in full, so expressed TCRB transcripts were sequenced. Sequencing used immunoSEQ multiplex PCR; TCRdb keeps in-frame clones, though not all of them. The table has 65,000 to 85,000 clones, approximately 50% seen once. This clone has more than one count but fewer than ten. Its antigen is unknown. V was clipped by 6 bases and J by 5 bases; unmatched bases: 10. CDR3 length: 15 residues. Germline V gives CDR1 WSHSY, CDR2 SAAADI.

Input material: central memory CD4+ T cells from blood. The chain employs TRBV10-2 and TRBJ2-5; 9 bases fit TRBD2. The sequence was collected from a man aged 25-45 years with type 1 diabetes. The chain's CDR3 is CASRPSAGGAETQYF. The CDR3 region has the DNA TGCGCCAGCAGACCCTCAGCGGGAGGTGCGGAGACCCAGTACTTC.